This T cell receptor beta chain appears in the sequencing data of a study of cytomegalovirus exposure and HLA in healthy donors. For the study at large: A prior analysis found more than 90 million unique TCR beta sequences from 150 million to 200 million T cells. Overall study results and limits: When presence/absence was analysed, sequencing depth was taken to be roughly uniform across donors. The authors reported that TCR beta sequences could predict HLA-A and HLA-B alleles. These predictions were accurate for most subjects in the first cohort.

The CDR3 spans 11 residues. Germline lookup yields CDR1 MDHEN and CDR2 SYDVKM. Trimming shortened V by 8 bases and J by 8 bases, and 9 bases separated the two germline ends. The primer mix had 60 Vbeta and 13 Jbeta primers. Data came from immunoSEQ multiplex PCR; TCRdb stores just in-frame clones and leaves some out. The sample gives some 110,000 clones, 70% of which show up once; approximately 9% is in the top ten. For this clone: Its antigen is as yet unknown.

V usage is TRBV28 and J usage is TRBJ1-4; D call uncertain. The TCR originated in a man aged 30 to 39 in good health and CMV-seropositive. Specimen: PBMCs. The CDR3 region is CASGQQEKLFF. The CDR3 DNA is TGTGCCAGCGGCCAACAGGAAAAACTGTTTTTT. The variable domain in full, with the rest retrieved from reference TRBV28 and TRBJ1-4, is DVKVTQSSRYLVKRTGEKVFLECVQDMDHENMFWYRQDPGLGLRLIYFSYDVKMKEKGDIPEGYSVSREKKERFSLILESASTNQTSMYLCASGQQEKLFFGSGTQLSVL.